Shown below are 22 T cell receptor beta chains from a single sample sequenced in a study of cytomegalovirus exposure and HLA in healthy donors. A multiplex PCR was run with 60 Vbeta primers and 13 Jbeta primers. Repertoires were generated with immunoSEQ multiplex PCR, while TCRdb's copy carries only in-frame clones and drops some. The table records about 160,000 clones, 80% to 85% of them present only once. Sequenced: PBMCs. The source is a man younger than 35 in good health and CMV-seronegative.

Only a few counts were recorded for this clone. Here the CDR3 reads CSVEDGGRGHDYEQYF. The DNA for the CDR3 is TGCAGCGTTGAAGACGGAGGAAGGGGGCACGACTACGAGCAGTACTTC. The chain links TRBV29-1 to TRBJ2-7; 7 bases fit TRBD1. J gave up 3 bases and V 0 bases, and 11 bases lay outside the gene matches. Looked up from germline, CDR1 is SQVTM and CDR2 is ANQGSEA. The CDR3 has 16 residues.

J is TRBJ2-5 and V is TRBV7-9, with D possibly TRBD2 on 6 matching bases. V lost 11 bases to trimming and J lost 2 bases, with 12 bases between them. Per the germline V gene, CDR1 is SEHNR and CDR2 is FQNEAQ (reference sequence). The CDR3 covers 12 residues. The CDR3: CACLGGQETQYF. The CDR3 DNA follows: TGTGCCTGCCTGGGGGGTCAAGAGACCCAGTACTTC.

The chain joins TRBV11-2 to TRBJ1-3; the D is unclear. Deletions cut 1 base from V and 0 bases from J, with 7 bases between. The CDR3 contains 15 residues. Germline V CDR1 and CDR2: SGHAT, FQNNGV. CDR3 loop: CASSLVRYSGNTIYF. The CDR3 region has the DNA TGTGCCAGCAGCTTAGTGAGATACTCTGGAAACACCATATATTTT.

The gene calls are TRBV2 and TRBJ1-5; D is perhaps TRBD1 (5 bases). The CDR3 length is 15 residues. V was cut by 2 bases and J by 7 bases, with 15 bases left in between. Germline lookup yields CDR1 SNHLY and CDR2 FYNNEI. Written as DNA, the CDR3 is TGTGCCAGCAGTGAAAGGAGGGGCCCAGCCCAGCCCCAGCATTTT. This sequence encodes CASSERRGPAQPQHF.

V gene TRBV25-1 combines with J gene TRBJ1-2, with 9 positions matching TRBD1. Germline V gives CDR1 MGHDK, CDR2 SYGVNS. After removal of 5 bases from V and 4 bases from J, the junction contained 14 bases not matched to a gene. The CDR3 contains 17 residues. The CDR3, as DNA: TGTGCCAGCAGTCAAGGGACAGGGAATAGGAGGGTCTATGGCTACACCTTC. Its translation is CASSQGTGNRRVYGYTF.

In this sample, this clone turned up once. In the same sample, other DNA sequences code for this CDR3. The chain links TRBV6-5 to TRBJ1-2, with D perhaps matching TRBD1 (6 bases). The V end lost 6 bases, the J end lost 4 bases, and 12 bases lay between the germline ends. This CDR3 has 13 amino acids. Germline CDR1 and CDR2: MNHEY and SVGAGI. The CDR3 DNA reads TGTGCCAGCAGCCGCACAGGGTCCTATGGCTACACCTTC. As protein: CASSRTGSYGYTF.

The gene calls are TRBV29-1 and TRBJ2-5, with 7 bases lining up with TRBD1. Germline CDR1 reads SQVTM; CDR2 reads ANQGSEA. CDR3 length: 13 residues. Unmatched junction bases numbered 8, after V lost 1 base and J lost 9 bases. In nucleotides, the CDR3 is TGCAGCGTTGAAGGAAGGGACAGCGCGGCCCAGTACTTC. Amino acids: CSVEGRDSAAQYF.

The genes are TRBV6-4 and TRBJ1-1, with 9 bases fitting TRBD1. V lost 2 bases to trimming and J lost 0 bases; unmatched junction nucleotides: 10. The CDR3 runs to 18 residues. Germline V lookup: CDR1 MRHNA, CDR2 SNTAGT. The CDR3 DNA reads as TGTGCCAGCAGTGACCAACGGAACAGGGGGCATCTGAACACTGAAGCTTTCTTT. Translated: CASSDQRNRGHLNTEAFF.

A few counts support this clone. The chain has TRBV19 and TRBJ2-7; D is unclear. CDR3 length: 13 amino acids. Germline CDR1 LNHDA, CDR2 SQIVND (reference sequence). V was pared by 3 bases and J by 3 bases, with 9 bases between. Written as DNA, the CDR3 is TGTGCCAGTAGTATTACAGTGAACTACGAGCAGTACTTC. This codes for CASSITVNYEQYF.

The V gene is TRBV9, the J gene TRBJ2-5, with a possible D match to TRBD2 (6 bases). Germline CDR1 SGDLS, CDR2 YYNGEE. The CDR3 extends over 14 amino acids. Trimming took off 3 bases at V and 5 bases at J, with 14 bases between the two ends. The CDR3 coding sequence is TGTGCCAGCAGCGACAAGCGGAGGGCGGAGACCCAGTACTTC. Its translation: CASSDKRRAETQYF.

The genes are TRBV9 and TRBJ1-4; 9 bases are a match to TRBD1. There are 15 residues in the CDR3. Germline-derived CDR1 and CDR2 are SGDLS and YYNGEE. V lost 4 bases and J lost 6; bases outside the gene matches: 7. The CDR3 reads CASSPSDRGYEKLFF. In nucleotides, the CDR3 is TGTGCCAGCAGCCCCTCCGACAGGGGGTATGAAAAACTGTTTTTT. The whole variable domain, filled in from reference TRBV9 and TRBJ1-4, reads DSGVTQTPKHLITATGQRVTLRCSPRSGDLSVYWYQQSLDQGLQFLIQYYNGEERAKGNILERFSAQQFPDLHSELNLSSLELGDSALYFCASSPSDRGYEKLFFGSGTQLSVL.

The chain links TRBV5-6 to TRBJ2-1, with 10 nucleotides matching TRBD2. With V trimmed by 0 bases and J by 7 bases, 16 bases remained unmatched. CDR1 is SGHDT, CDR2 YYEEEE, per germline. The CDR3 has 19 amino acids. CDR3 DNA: TGTGCCAGCAGCTTGGAAGGTGGGCTAGCGGGGGACGTGGTGAATGAGCAGTTCTTC. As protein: CASSLEGGLAGDVVNEQFF.

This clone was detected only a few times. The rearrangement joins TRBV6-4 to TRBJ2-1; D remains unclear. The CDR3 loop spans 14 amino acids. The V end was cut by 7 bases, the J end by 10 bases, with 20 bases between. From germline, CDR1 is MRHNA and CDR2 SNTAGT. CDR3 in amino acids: CASTRGRSTWEQFF. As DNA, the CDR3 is TGTGCCAGCACCCGAGGTCGTTCTACGTGGGAGCAGTTCTTC.

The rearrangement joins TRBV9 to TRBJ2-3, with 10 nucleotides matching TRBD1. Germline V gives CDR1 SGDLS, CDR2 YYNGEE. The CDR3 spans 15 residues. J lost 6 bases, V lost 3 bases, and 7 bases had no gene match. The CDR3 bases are TGTGCCAGCAGCGAGACAGGGGGCCTCGTGGATACGCAGTATTTT. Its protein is CASSETGGLVDTQYF.

The CDR3 sequence: CATQTRIYGYTF. The CDR3, as DNA: TGTGCCACCCAGACAAGAATCTATGGCTACACCTTC. This chain connects TRBV28 to TRBJ1-2, with unresolved D. Trimming shortened V by 10 bases and J by 4 bases, and 13 bases separated the two germline ends. In germline, CDR1 is MDHEN, CDR2 SYDVKM. This CDR3 spans 12 amino acids.

CDR3 amino acids: CASSQEADFQETQYF. The CDR3 region has the DNA TGTGCCAGCAGCCAAGAGGCAGATTTCCAAGAGACCCAGTACTTC. This sequence joins TRBV4-2 and TRBJ2-5; D not resolved. The CDR3 consists of 15 residues. CDR1 and CDR2 (germline): LGHNA, YNFKEQ. V lost 0 bases and J lost 1, with 9 bases in between.

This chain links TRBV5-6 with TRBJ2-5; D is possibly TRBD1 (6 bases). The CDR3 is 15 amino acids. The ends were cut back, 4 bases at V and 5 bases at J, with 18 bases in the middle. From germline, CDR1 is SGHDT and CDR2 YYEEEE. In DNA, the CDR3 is TGTGCCAGCAGCCCTCGCCCCGGGACAATCGAGACCCAGTACTTC. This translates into CASSPRPGTIETQYF.

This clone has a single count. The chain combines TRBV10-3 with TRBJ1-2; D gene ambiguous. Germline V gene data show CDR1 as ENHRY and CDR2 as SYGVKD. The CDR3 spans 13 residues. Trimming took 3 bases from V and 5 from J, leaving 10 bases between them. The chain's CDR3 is CAISDVQFYGYTF. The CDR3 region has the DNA TGTGCCATCAGTGATGTCCAGTTTTATGGCTACACCTTC.

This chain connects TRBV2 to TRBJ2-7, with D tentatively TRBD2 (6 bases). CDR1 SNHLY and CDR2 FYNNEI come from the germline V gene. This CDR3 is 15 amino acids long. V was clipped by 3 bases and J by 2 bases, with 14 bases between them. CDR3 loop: CASSDWEESAYEQYF. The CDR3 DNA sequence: TGTGCCAGCAGTGACTGGGAGGAGTCGGCCTACGAGCAGTACTTC.

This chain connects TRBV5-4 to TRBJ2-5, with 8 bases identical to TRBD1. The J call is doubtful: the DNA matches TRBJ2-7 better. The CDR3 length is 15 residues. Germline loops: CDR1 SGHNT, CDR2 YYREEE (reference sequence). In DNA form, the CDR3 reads TGTGCCAGCAGCCGACAGGGGCAGGGGGAGCACGAGCAGTACTTC. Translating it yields CASSRQGQGEHEQYF.

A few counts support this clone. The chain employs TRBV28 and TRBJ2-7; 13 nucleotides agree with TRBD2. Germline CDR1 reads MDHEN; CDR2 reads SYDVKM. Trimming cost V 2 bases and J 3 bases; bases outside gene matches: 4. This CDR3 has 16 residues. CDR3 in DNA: TGTGCCAGCAGTTTACCCGGGACTAGCGGGAACTACGAGCAGTACTTC. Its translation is CASSLPGTSGNYEQYF.

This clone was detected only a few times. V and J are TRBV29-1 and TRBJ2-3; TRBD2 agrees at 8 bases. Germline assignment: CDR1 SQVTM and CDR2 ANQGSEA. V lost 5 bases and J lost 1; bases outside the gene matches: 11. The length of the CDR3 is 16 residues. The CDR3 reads CSVKGTSDSRTDTQYF. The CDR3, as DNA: TGCAGCGTTAAGGGGACTAGTGATTCTCGCACAGATACGCAGTATTTT.